This record concerns one T cell receptor beta chain sequence. No antigen is known for it. V lost 4 bases, J lost 10 bases, and 10 bases lay in between. This CDR3 has 11 residues. Per germline, CDR1 SGHDT and CDR2 YYEEEE. Using its own MiXCR run on the 5' RACE reads, TCRdb lists one record per CDR3 protein. The sample gives about 550,000 distinct CDR3 sequences, 20% to 25% of which show up once; around 0.5% is in the top ten. This entry comes from a study of identical twins. Study-wide findings and caveats: Twins' excess sharing was less marked for out-of-frame beta sequences. Conclusions were drawn cross-sectionally by statistical analysis, without following the same donors. It was possible that invariant MAIT and iNKT cells partly confounded the zero-insertion analyses. Twin sharing of out-of-frame TCR alpha was underestimated by models in monozygotic pairs.

These data were likewise used in another study, on yellow fever vaccine responses in identical twins.

The chain carries TRBV5-6 and TRBJ2-3; possible D gene TRBD1, 5 bases. Sequenced sample: CD4+ T cells sorted from blood. The TCR was taken from a woman younger than 30 in good health. CDR3 region: CASSLGVSQYF. The CDR3 nucleotides read TGTGCCAGCAGCCTAGGGGTTTCGCAGTATTTT.